Detailed here is one TCR beta chain. The data derive from a study of blood T cell repertoires in COVID-19. Original analysis: Nucleated cell counts were estimated from reference gene primer amplification. Sequencing used immunoSEQ multiplex PCR; TCRdb keeps in-frame clones, though not all of them. D and trimming were read from the DNA, whereas the V and J calls and clone size are those reported in that table. The repertoire holds approximately 150,000 clones, with roughly 87% as singletons. V was cut by 3 bases and J by 13 bases, with 21 bases left in between. Germline CDR1 reads GTSNPN; CDR2 reads SVGIG (reference sequence). The CDR3 sequence is 14 residues long.

This clonotype was sampled from a woman aged 60-70 years with active or convalescent COVID-19. Sequenced sample: peripheral blood. The V gene is TRBV30, the J gene TRBJ2-2; weak D call: TRBD1 (6 bases). CDR3: CAWRSQGRSAGLFF. CDR3 coding DNA: TGTGCCTGGAGATCACAGGGTAGGAGTGCGGGGCTGTTTTTT.